This T cell receptor beta chain was sequenced during a study of T cell changes during pregnancy in multiple sclerosis. The protocol was immunoSEQ multiplex PCR, while the TCRdb copy is restricted to in-frame clones and leaves out a portion. The sample includes some 36,000 clones, about 93% of them seen just once. CDR1 is SGHKS, CDR2 YYEKEE, per germline (reference sequence). CDR3 length equals 15 residues. V was cut by 1 base and J by 1 base, with 11 bases left in between. The chain joins TRBV5-5 to TRBJ1-1; no reliable D call. The sequence was collected from a female donor in good health, enrolled as a control in a pregnancy study. Specimen: CD4+ T cells from peripheral blood mononuclear cells, collected in the second trimester of pregnancy. DNA of the CDR3: TGTGCCAGCAGCTTGTTGCCCGGGGAGAACACTGAAGCTTTCTTT. Its translation is CASSLLPGENTEAFF.